This T cell receptor beta chain was documented in a study of shared clonotypes between healthy human individuals. TCRdb's copy holds only in-frame clones and misses some; the assay was immunoSEQ multiplex PCR. The sample consists of some 1,600,000 clones, approximately 98% of them appearing once. Trimming removed 4 bases at V and 4 bases at J, with 7 bases between. The CDR3 consists of 11 residues. Germline V gene data show CDR1 as SQVTM and CDR2 as ANQGSEA. What was sequenced was naive CD4+ T cells sorted from blood. As for subset: CD45RA+ positively selected. The chain joins TRBV29-1 to TRBJ1-1; no clear D gene. The source of this sequence is a man aged 25 to 40 in good health. CDR3 bases: TGCAGCGTTGGAGGCTCCACTGAAGCTTTCTTT. It codes for CSVGGSTEAFF.